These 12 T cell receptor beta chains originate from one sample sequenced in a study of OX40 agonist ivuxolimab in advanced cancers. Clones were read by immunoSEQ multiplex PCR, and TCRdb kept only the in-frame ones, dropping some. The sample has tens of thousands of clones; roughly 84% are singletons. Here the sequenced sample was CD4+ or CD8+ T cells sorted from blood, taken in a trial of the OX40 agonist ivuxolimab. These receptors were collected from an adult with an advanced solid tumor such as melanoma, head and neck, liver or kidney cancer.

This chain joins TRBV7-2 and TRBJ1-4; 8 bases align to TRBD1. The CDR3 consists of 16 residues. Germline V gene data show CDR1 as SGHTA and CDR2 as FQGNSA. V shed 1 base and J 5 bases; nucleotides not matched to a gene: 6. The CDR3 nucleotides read TGTGCCAGCAGCTTAGGTCGGACAGGGAGAAATGAAAAACTGTTTTTT. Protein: CASSLGRTGRNEKLFF.

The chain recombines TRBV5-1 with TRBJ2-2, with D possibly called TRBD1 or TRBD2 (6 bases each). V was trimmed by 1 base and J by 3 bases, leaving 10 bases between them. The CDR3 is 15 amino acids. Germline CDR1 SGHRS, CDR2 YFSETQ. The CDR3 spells CASSLWGADTGELFF. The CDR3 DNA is TGCGCCAGCAGCTTGTGGGGGGCTGACACCGGGGAGCTGTTTTTT.

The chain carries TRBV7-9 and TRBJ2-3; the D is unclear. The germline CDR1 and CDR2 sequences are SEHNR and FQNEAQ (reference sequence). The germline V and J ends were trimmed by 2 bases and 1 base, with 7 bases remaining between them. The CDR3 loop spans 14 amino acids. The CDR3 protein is CASSLTTGTDTQYF. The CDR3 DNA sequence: TGTGCCAGCAGCTTAACTACAGGCACAGATACGCAGTATTTT.

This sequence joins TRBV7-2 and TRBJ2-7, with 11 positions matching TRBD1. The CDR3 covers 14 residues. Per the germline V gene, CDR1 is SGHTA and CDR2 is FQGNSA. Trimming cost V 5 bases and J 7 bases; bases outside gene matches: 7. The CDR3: CASSQDRGLREQYF. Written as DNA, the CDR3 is TGTGCCAGCAGCCAGGACAGGGGGCTTCGGGAGCAGTACTTC.

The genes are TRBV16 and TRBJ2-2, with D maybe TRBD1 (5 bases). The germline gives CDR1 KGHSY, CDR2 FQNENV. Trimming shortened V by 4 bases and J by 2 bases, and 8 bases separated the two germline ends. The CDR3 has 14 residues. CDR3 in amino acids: CASSRTGNTGELFF. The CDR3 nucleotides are TGTGCCAGCAGCCGCACAGGAAACACCGGGGAGCTGTTTTTT.

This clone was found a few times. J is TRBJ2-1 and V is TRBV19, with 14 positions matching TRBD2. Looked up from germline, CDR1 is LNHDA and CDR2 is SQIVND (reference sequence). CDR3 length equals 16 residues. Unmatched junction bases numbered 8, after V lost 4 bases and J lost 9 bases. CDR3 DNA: TGTGCCAGTAGTACGGGACTAGCGGGGGTAGGGAGTGAGCAGTTCTTC. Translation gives CASSTGLAGVGSEQFF.

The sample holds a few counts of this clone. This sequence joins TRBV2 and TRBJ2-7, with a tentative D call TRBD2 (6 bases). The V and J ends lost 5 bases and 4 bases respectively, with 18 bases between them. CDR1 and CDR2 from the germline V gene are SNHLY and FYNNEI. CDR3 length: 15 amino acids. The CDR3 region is CASSRLRESRYEQYF. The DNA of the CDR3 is TGTGCCAGCAGTCGTTTACGGGAGTCGAGATACGAGCAGTACTTC.

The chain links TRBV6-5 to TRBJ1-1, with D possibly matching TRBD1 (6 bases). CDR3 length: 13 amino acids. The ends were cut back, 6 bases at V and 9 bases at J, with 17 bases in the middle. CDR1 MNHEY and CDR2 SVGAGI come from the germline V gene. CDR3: CASRPDRTGKAFF. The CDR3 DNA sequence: TGTGCCAGCAGACCCGACAGGACGGGAAAAGCTTTCTTT.

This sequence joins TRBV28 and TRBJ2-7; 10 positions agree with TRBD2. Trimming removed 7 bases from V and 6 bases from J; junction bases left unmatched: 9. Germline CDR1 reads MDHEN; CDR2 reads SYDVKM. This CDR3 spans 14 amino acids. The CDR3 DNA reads TGTGCCAGCACCGTTACTAGCGGGGCTGGCGAGCAGTACTTC. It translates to CASTVTSGAGEQYF. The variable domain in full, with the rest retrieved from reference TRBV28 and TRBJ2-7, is DVKVTQSSRYLVKRTGEKVFLECVQDMDHENMFWYRQDPGLGLRLIYFSYDVKMKEKGDIPEGYSVSREKKERFSLILESASTNQTSMYLCASTVTSGAGEQYFGPGTRLTVT.

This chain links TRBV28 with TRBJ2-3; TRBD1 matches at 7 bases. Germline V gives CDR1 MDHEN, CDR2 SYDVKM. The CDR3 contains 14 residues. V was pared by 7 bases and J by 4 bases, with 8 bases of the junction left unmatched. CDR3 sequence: CASTTTGLSDTQYF. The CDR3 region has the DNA TGTGCCAGCACCACGACAGGGTTATCAGATACGCAGTATTTT.

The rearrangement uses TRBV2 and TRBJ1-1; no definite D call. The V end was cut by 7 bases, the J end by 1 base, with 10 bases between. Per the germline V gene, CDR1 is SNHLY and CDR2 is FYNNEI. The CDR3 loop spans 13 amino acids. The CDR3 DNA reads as TGTGCCAGCATTGGCCAGCCGAACACTGAAGCTTTCTTT. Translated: CASIGQPNTEAFF.

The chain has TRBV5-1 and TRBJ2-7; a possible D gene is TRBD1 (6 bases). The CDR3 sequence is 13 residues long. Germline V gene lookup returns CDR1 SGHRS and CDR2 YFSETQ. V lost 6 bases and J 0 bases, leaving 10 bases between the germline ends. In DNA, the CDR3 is TGCGCCAGCAAGGGACAAAGCTCCTACGAGCAGTACTTC. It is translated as CASKGQSSYEQYF.